A selection of T cell receptor beta chains follows, all from one sample in a study of blood T cell repertoires in COVID-19. Sequencing used immunoSEQ multiplex PCR; TCRdb keeps in-frame clones, though not all of them. This table has 110,000 or so clones, about 80% appearing once. The sequencing input was peripheral blood. Source of these receptors: a woman aged 70-85 years with acute or convalescent COVID-19. Each CDR3 is given with its conserved first and last residue. Each record gives: clone size, J gene, V gene, CDR3 protein. The size entry is marked missing in some rows and otherwise reads once, few, many or a size class.

clone size: NA; J gene: TRBJ1-1; V gene: TRBV19; CDR3 protein: CASSVQGARTEAFF
clone size: NA; J gene: TRBJ2-5; V gene: TRBV18; CDR3 protein: CASSPPGTGGETQYF
clone size: NA; J gene: TRBJ1-2; V gene: TRBV27; CDR3 protein: CASSFQAGYGYTF
clone size: NA; J gene: TRBJ2-5; V gene: TRBV19; CDR3 protein: CASSVGQATYETQYF
clone size: once; J gene: TRBJ1-1; V gene: TRBV10-3; CDR3 protein: CAITAQGVGTEAFF
clone size: NA; J gene: TRBJ1-1; V gene: TRBV28; CDR3 protein: CASREGNTEAFF
clone size: NA; J gene: TRBJ1-4; V gene: TRBV5-1; CDR3 protein: CASTGDNQGEKLFF
clone size: NA; J gene: TRBJ2-3; V gene: TRBV28; CDR3 protein: CASRGSGGETDTQYF
clone size: NA; J gene: TRBJ2-7; V gene: TRBV7-2; CDR3 protein: CASSLVVGADYEQYF
clone size: NA; J gene: TRBJ1-2; V gene: TRBV6-1; CDR3 protein: CASSGGTISGSNYGYTF
clone size: NA; J gene: TRBJ1-5; V gene: TRBV12-3/TRBV12-4; CDR3 protein: CASSLANQPQHF
clone size: few; J gene: TRBJ1-2; V gene: TRBV30; CDR3 protein: CAWSVGTGYGYTF
clone size: few; J gene: TRBJ1-3; V gene: TRBV18; CDR3 protein: CASSPEDSRGSGNTIYF
clone size: once; J gene: TRBJ1-6; V gene: TRBV6-6; CDR3 protein: CASSGQNNSPLHF
clone size: NA; J gene: TRBJ1-1; V gene: TRBV28; CDR3 protein: CASSFSGGAGTEAFF
clone size: NA; J gene: TRBJ2-7; V gene: TRBV2; CDR3 protein: CASQTSGSSYEQYF
clone size: once; J gene: TRBJ1-2; V gene: TRBV11-2; CDR3 protein: CASSPGGQGRYGYTF
clone size: NA; J gene: TRBJ2-2; V gene: TRBV6-1; CDR3 protein: CASSDYGGRELFF
clone size: NA; J gene: TRBJ2-3; V gene: TRBV5-1; CDR3 protein: CASSLAKTSGTSTDTQYF
clone size: NA; J gene: TRBJ2-3; V gene: TRBV19; CDR3 protein: CASKSGPSTDTQYF
clone size: NA; J gene: TRBJ2-7; V gene: TRBV11-2; CDR3 protein: CASSLTSGRPGSYEQYF
clone size: NA; J gene: TRBJ1-2; V gene: TRBV6-1; CDR3 protein: CASSEQGAYGYTF
clone size: NA; J gene: TRBJ2-3; V gene: TRBV7-3; CDR3 protein: CASSSGVGQRDTQYF
clone size: NA; J gene: TRBJ1-2; V gene: TRBV29-1; CDR3 protein: CSAGRDTLNYGYTF
clone size: NA; J gene: TRBJ2-3; V gene: TRBV5-1; CDR3 protein: CASSLAGEPDTQYF
clone size: few; J gene: TRBJ1-2; V gene: TRBV20-1; CDR3 protein: CSGRTLVGYTF
clone size: NA; J gene: TRBJ1-2; V gene: TRBV7-2; CDR3 protein: CASSRGASLGGYTF
clone size: few; J gene: TRBJ1-3; V gene: TRBV7-8; CDR3 protein: CASSLVGGGNTIYF
clone size: once; J gene: TRBJ1-1; V gene: TRBV19; CDR3 protein: CASSMNGGATEAFF
clone size: few; J gene: TRBJ1-1; V gene: TRBV28; CDR3 protein: CASNFLPRDRENTEAFF
clone size: NA; J gene: TRBJ2-5; V gene: TRBV2; CDR3 protein: CASSQGQETQYF
clone size: NA; J gene: TRBJ2-1; V gene: TRBV7-3; CDR3 protein: CASSRGGRGSNEQFF
clone size: NA; J gene: TRBJ2-5; V gene: TRBV2; CDR3 protein: CASSVVGGFPQTQYF
clone size: NA; J gene: TRBJ2-5; V gene: TRBV24-1; CDR3 protein: CATSDPAGTNEKETQYF
clone size: NA; J gene: TRBJ2-3; V gene: TRBV7-8; CDR3 protein: CASSWVASGSTDTQYF
clone size: NA; J gene: TRBJ1-5; V gene: TRBV6-1; CDR3 protein: CASSDPGQGYQPQHF
clone size: NA; J gene: TRBJ2-2; V gene: TRBV18; CDR3 protein: CASSPGQYTGELFF
clone size: NA; J gene: TRBJ2-7; V gene: TRBV5-8; CDR3 protein: CASSLAIASGGPSSYEQYF
clone size: NA; J gene: TRBJ2-3; V gene: TRBV4-3; CDR3 protein: CASSQESLTDTQYF
clone size: NA; J gene: TRBJ1-1; V gene: TRBV10-3; CDR3 protein: CAITPGQGSTNTEAFF
clone size: once; J gene: TRBJ2-1; V gene: TRBV24-1; CDR3 protein: CATSGSGDQTRQFF
clone size: NA; J gene: TRBJ1-4; V gene: TRBV27; CDR3 protein: CASSQTHRSRGNEKLFF
clone size: NA; J gene: TRBJ1-6; V gene: TRBV7-2; CDR3 protein: CASSLKGAGNSPLHF
clone size: few; J gene: TRBJ2-6; V gene: TRBV30; CDR3 protein: CAWSVRRPGGANVLTF
clone size: NA; J gene: TRBJ1-3; V gene: TRBV4-2; CDR3 protein: CASSQDLRQGARNTIYF
clone size: NA; J gene: TRBJ1-3; V gene: TRBV19; CDR3 protein: CASSHHRGTGNTIYF